This T cell receptor beta chain was identified in a study of monozygotic twins with inflammatory bowel disease. Broader study findings: Healthy twins showed more clonotype sharing with others than IBD patients, especially patients with disease activity.

TCRalpha along with TCRbeta cDNA was subjected to two nested PCRs lasting about 16 and 10 cycles. TCRdb re-called the 5' RACE reads and gives one entry per CDR3 protein, without DNA. The sample data list around 210,000 distinct CDR3 sequences. The CDR3 spans 12 residues. Per the germline V gene, CDR1 is MDHEN and CDR2 is SYDVKM. Regarding this clonotype: The target antigen is unknown.

The sequencing sample was made of blood. The sequence was collected from a human donor with ulcerative colitis or Crohn's disease, or a healthy co-twin of an affected twin (not recorded which). The chain has TRBV28 and TRBJ2-1; the D call from TCRdb, TRBD1, cannot be confirmed without DNA. CDR3 loop: CASTPGGPEQFF.